One and the same sample provided the 8 T cell receptor beta chains below, sequenced in a study of T cell responses to AZD1222 COVID-19 vaccine. The method was immunoSEQ multiplex PCR; TCRdb's version includes in-frame clones alone and lacks a portion of them. The sample holds 75,000 to 100,000 clones, 80% to 95% seen once. Sequenced here: peripheral blood, sampled 28 days after the second AZD1222 dose. The receptors shown here come from an adult who received the AZD1222 COVID-19 vaccine.

This rearrangement joins TRBV6-5 to TRBJ2-3; perhaps TRBD1 as D (7 bases). The V gene's germline CDR1 is MNHEY and CDR2 SVGAGI. The CDR3 totals 15 residues. Trimming cost V 5 bases and J 1 base, with 13 bases left between them. The CDR3 DNA reads TGTGCCAGCAGTATGGAGGGGGCCGGCACAGATACGCAGTATTTT. Translated, it gives CASSMEGAGTDTQYF.

This clone came up once. The chain uses TRBV7-2 and TRBJ1-2; D remains unclear. Germline V gene lookup returns CDR1 SGHTA and CDR2 FQGNSA. V shed 5 bases and J shed 2 bases, with 9 bases lying between them. This CDR3 is built from 13 residues. CDR3 DNA: TGTGCCAGCAGCCCCCTTGTCAACTATGGCTACACCTTC. Translated: CASSPLVNYGYTF.

The J gene is TRBJ1-5, the V gene TRBV6-6; unclear D gene. This CDR3 region has 15 residues. Per germline, CDR1 MNHNY and CDR2 SVGAGI (reference sequence). Deletions cut 2 bases from V and 3 bases from J, with 11 bases between. The CDR3 loop reads CASSYGVQPNQPQHF. The CDR3 DNA reads TGTGCCAGCAGTTACGGGGTCCAGCCCAATCAGCCCCAGCATTTT.

This rearrangement joins TRBV5-6 to TRBJ1-5; D unresolved. The CDR3 covers 15 residues. V lost 0 bases, J lost 2 bases, and 9 bases lay in between. Germline V gene sequence: CDR1 SGHDT, CDR2 YYEEEE. CDR3 DNA: TGTGCCAGCAGCTTGGGGAGAAGGGGCAATCAGCCCCAGCATTTT. It encodes CASSLGRRGNQPQHF.

The chain recombines TRBV3-1 (or the pseudogene TRBV3-2) with TRBJ1-6; D might be TRBD1 (5 bases). This CDR3 has 14 residues. Germline-derived CDR1 and CDR2 are LGHDT and YNNKEL (reference sequence). V was shortened by 3 bases and J by 6 bases, with 9 bases between the two germline ends. Written as DNA, the CDR3 is TGTGCCAGCAGCCAGGTGGGGCCTAATTCACCCCTCCACTTT. It translates to CASSQVGPNSPLHF.

The J gene is TRBJ1-6, the V gene TRBV19; TRBD1 agrees at 11 bases. V shed 7 bases, J shed 14 bases, and the junction held 7 bases outside the gene matches. Germline values: CDR1 LNHDA, CDR2 SQIVND (reference sequence). The CDR3 totals 13 residues. The CDR3 reads CASTWTGGNSLHF. The CDR3 DNA follows: TGTGCCAGTACCTGGACAGGGGGCAATTCCCTCCACTTT.

The chain uses TRBV28 and TRBJ1-2; D gene unclear. The length of the CDR3 is 13 residues. Germline V gives CDR1 MDHEN, CDR2 SYDVKM. With 8 bases removed from V and 4 bases from J, the gap between germline ends came to 14 bases. The CDR3 is CASLHWTGYGYTF. Written as DNA, the CDR3 is TGTGCCAGCCTACACTGGACGGGCTATGGCTACACCTTC.

J is TRBJ2-5 and V is TRBV5-1; D is ambiguous. The germline V gene encodes CDR1 SGHRS and CDR2 YFSETQ. V shed 0 bases and J shed 5 bases, with 8 bases lying between them. The length of the CDR3 is 13 residues. CDR3: CASSLDAMETQYF. CDR3 nucleotide sequence: TGCGCCAGCAGCTTGGACGCTATGGAGACCCAGTACTTC. The variable domain in full, with the rest retrieved from reference TRBV5-1 and TRBJ2-5, is KAGVTQTPRYLIKTRGQQVTLSCSPISGHRSVSWYQQTPGQGLQFLFEYFSETQRNKGNFPGRFSGRQFSNSRSEMNVSTLELGDSALYLCASSLDAMETQYFGPGTRLLVL.